The clone carrying this T cell receptor beta chain has only one observation. The sample belongs to a study of blood T cell repertoires in COVID-19. Whole-study context: The United States, Italy and Spain supplied acute and convalescent COVID-19 samples.

Per the study methods: The authors estimated nucleated cell counts from reference gene primer amplification. Some clones are missing from TCRdb's copy, which holds only in-frame ones; the method was immunoSEQ multiplex PCR. That table supplies the V and J calls and clone size; D and trimming were determined from the DNA. The table includes some 450,000 clones, approximately 90% detected once. Seattle's enrolled individuals joined amid active infection and were then monitored longitudinally. Per the germline V gene, CDR1 is SGHNT and CDR2 is YYREEE (reference sequence). With 3 bases clipped from V and 3 bases from J, the junction kept 9 bases outside the gene matches. The CDR3 extends over 15 amino acids.

The TCR sequence derives from a man aged 18 to 30 with COVID-19, enrolled during active disease. The chain uses TRBV5-4 and TRBJ2-7, with 7 nucleotides matching TRBD1. Material: peripheral blood. The CDR3 sequence: CASSSATGLGYEQYF. The DNA for the CDR3 is TGTGCCAGCAGCTCCGCGACAGGGCTGGGCTACGAGCAGTACTTC.